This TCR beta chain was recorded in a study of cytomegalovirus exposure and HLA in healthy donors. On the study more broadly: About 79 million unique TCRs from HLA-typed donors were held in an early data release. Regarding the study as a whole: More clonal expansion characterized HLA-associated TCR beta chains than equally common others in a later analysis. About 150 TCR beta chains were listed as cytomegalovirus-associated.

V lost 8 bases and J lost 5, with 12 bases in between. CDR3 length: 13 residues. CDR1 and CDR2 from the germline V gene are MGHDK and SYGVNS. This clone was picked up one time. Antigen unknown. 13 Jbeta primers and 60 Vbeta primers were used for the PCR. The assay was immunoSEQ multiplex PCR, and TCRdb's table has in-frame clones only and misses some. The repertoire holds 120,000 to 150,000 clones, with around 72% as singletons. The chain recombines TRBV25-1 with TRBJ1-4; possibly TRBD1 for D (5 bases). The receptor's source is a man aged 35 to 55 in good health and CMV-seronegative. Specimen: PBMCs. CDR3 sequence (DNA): TGTGCCAGCTCAGGGATCCCCAATGAAAAACTGTTTTTT. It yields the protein CASSGIPNEKLFF.